Listed here are 29 T cell receptor beta chains from one sample, sequenced in a study of T cell changes during pregnancy in multiple sclerosis. Method: immunoSEQ multiplex PCR; TCRdb's copy keeps in-frame clones and lacks some. The table shows 50,000 to 60,000 clones, with around 92% occurring only once. The sequencing here drew on CD4+ T cells from peripheral blood mononuclear cells, taken after pregnancy. These receptors were collected from a female donor in good health, enrolled as a control in a pregnancy study.

The chain has TRBV19 and TRBJ1-4, with 8 bases fitting TRBD1. This CDR3 is built from 17 residues. V trimming: 4 bases; J trimming: 4 bases; junction bases outside the gene matches: 11. CDR1 LNHDA and CDR2 SQIVND come from the germline V gene (reference sequence). The chain's CDR3 is CASSTYGRGRNNEKLFF. The CDR3 DNA follows: TGTGCCAGTAGTACCTACGGCAGGGGGCGGAATAATGAAAAACTGTTTTTT. The full variable domain, with the rest looked up from reference TRBV19 and TRBJ1-4, is DGGITQSPKYLFRKEGQNVTLSCEQNLNHDAMYWYRQDPGQGLRLIYYSQIVNDFQKGDIAEGYSVSREKKESFPLTVTSAQKNPTAFYLCASSTYGRGRNNEKLFFGSGTQLSVL.

V usage is TRBV11-2 and J usage is TRBJ2-1, with TRBD2 as a possible D gene (7 bases). The germline V gene encodes CDR1 SGHAT and CDR2 FQNNGV. This CDR3 has 17 amino acids. The germline V and J ends were trimmed by 6 bases and 4 bases, with 22 bases remaining between them. The CDR3 loop reads CASRSGLGGGLYNEQFF. In nucleotides, the CDR3 is TGTGCCAGCAGGTCCGGGTTGGGCGGGGGCCTGTACAATGAGCAGTTCTTC.

The table lists this clone with a count of one. The chain is built from TRBV9 and TRBJ2-2, with 10 bases aligning to TRBD1. This CDR3 spans 15 amino acids. In germline, CDR1 is SGDLS, CDR2 YYNGEE. With V trimmed by 0 bases and J by 4 bases, 0 bases remained unmatched. The DNA of the CDR3 is TGTGCCAGCAGCGTAGGACAGGGGGCCACCGGGGAGCTGTTTTTT. It codes for CASSVGQGATGELFF.

The chain couples TRBV28 to TRBJ1-4; no clear D gene. The CDR3 covers 15 residues. Germline V lookup: CDR1 MDHEN, CDR2 SYDVKM. Trimming left V 5 bases short and J 8 bases short, with 18 bases between. The CDR3 reads CASSPSGKKREKLFF. CDR3 nucleotide sequence: TGTGCCAGCAGTCCTTCCGGGAAGAAAAGGGAAAAACTGTTTTTT.

The rearrangement uses TRBV28 and TRBJ2-6, with a tentative D call TRBD1 (6 bases). The V gene lost 6 bases and the J gene lost 1 base, with 10 bases spanning the gap. The germline gives CDR1 MDHEN, CDR2 SYDVKM. The CDR3 loop spans 15 amino acids. CDR3 in amino acids: CASREQGSGANVLTF. The CDR3 DNA follows: TGTGCCAGCAGAGAACAGGGTTCTGGGGCCAACGTCCTGACTTTC.

This clone came up a few times. The DNA of the CDR3 is TGTGCCAGCAGTGTTCGGGGGGAAACAGATACGCAGTATTTT. Amino acid sequence: CASSVRGETDTQYF. This sequence joins TRBV7-8 and TRBJ2-3; 7 bases line up with TRBD2. Trimming at V came to 6 bases and at J to 3 bases, leaving 6 bases not matched to a gene. This CDR3 contains 14 residues. CDR1 and CDR2 (germline): SGHVS, FQNEAQ.

J is TRBJ2-1 and V is TRBV29-1; D not resolved. V shed 8 bases and J shed 4 bases, with 18 bases lying between them. This CDR3 has 14 amino acids. Looked up from germline, CDR1 is SQVTM and CDR2 is ANQGSEA. CDR3 in DNA: TGCAGCTATACCCCCACCAAGCTTTACAATGAGCAGTTCTTC. Translated, it gives CSYTPTKLYNEQFF.

V and J are TRBV19 and TRBJ1-4, with D possibly matching TRBD1 (5 bases). The germline V gene has CDR1 LNHDA and CDR2 SQIVND (reference sequence). The CDR3 spans 16 residues. Trimming cost V 5 bases and J 4 bases, with 17 bases left between them. The DNA for the CDR3 is TGTGCCAGTAGTGGGCAGTCGATGGGGCTTAATGAAAAACTGTTTTTT. Protein: CASSGQSMGLNEKLFF.

V and J are TRBV4-3 and TRBJ2-1; 11 bases line up with TRBD2. In germline, CDR1 is LGHNA, CDR2 YSLEER. This CDR3 contains 19 residues. V trimming: 0 bases; J trimming: 0 bases; junction bases outside the gene matches: 7. CDR3 region: CASSQESLAGGSSYNEQFF. CDR3 DNA: TGCGCCAGCAGCCAAGAATCGCTAGCGGGGGGTTCCTCCTACAATGAGCAGTTCTTC.

The chain has TRBV4-3 and TRBJ2-6; D perhaps matches TRBD1 (5 bases). The CDR3 totals 15 residues. V was pared by 3 bases and J by 2 bases, with 8 bases between. The germline V gene has CDR1 LGHNA and CDR2 YSLEER. For the CDR3, the DNA is TGCGCCAGCAGCCATAGGACAACTGGGGCCAACGTCCTGACTTTC. Translation gives CASSHRTTGANVLTF.

With regard to this clone: At one end, the junction sequence differs from germline, possibly due to a read error. The chain uses TRBV7-7 and TRBJ2-5; TRBD2 is a possible D gene (6 bases). The germline V gene encodes CDR1 SSHAT and CDR2 FNYEAQ (reference sequence). This CDR3 has 13 amino acids. The chain's CDR3 is CASSPEGQETQYF. The CDR3 coding sequence is TGTGCTAGCAGCCCGGAGGGACAAGAGACCCAGTACTTC.

V is TRBV5-1 and J is TRBJ2-5; D remains unclear. CDR3 size: 12 residues. Trimming took 5 bases from V and 1 from J, leaving 6 bases between them. Germline assignment: CDR1 SGHRS and CDR2 YFSETQ. The CDR3 loop is CASRLLQETQYF. CDR3 nucleotide sequence: TGCGCCAGCAGGCTACTCCAAGAGACCCAGTACTTC.

The CDR3 is CASSVALAATDTQYF. The CDR3 nucleotides read TGTGCCAGCAGCGTAGCTCTAGCGGCCACAGATACGCAGTATTTT. V usage is TRBV9 and J usage is TRBJ2-3; the match to TRBD2 covers 7 bases. The junction had 3 bases not matched to a gene; V was cut back by 0 bases and J by 2 bases. This CDR3 is 15 amino acids long. Per germline, CDR1 SGDLS and CDR2 YYNGEE.

The chain is built from TRBV5-1 and TRBJ1-2; D is uncertain. Germline V gene data show CDR1 as SGHRS and CDR2 as YFSETQ. The CDR3 has 14 residues. V lost 4 bases, J lost 0 bases, and 10 bases lay in between. CDR3 residues: CASSDQATNYGYTF. The DNA of the CDR3 is TGCGCCAGCAGCGATCAGGCGACTAACTATGGCTACACCTTC.

The chain combines TRBV7-9 with TRBJ2-1; possibly TRBD2 for D (6 bases). This CDR3 has 16 residues. In germline, CDR1 is SEHNR, CDR2 FQNEAQ (reference sequence). Trimming left V 5 bases short and J 3 bases short, with 17 bases between. The CDR3 region is CASSTWGSRGYNEQFF. The DNA for the CDR3 is TGTGCCAGCAGCACATGGGGCTCGCGGGGCTACAATGAGCAGTTCTTC.

The CDR3 spells CASSSEDEQYF. In DNA, the CDR3 is TGCGCCAGCAGCTCGGAGGACGAGCAGTACTTC. This chain links TRBV5-1 with TRBJ2-7, with D maybe TRBD2 (5 bases). Germline CDR1 reads SGHRS; CDR2 reads YFSETQ. The V end was cut by 3 bases, the J end by 5 bases, with 6 bases between. The length of the CDR3 is 11 residues.

This chain connects TRBV7-8 to TRBJ1-1; D is unresolved. Trimming stripped 0 bases from V and 6 bases from J, with 17 bases between. The CDR3 contains 16 residues. Germline V gene sequence: CDR1 SGHVS, CDR2 FQNEAQ. The CDR3 region has the DNA TGTGCCAGCAGCTTAGCGCGCTGGCAGGCCGGGGCTGAAGCTTTCTTT. Protein sequence: CASSLARWQAGAEAFF.

This rearrangement joins TRBV5-5 to TRBJ1-1; 8 bases align to TRBD1. This CDR3 is 17 amino acids long. The germline gives CDR1 SGHKS, CDR2 YYEKEE (reference sequence). V lost 4 bases, J lost 0 bases, and 11 bases stayed unmatched. The CDR3 DNA reads TGTGCCAGCAGCCGCGGACAGGGCCTAGGTATGAACACTGAAGCTTTCTTT. Translating it yields CASSRGQGLGMNTEAFF.

The chain links TRBV18 to TRBJ1-2; TRBD1 matches 8 bases. From germline, CDR1 is KGHSH and CDR2 LQKENI. The CDR3 runs to 15 residues. The J segment lost 4 bases and the V segment lost 3 bases, leaving 7 bases of the junction unmatched. The DNA for the CDR3 is TGTGCCAGCTCACCGTCGGACAGGGATGCCTATGGCTACACCTTC. It translates to CASSPSDRDAYGYTF.

This chain joins TRBV5-1 and TRBJ2-7; TRBD1 might be the D (5 bases). V lost 1 base and J lost 2, with 10 bases in between. The CDR3 consists of 14 residues. Germline V CDR1 and CDR2: SGHRS, YFSETQ. CDR3 coding DNA: TGCGCCAGCAGCTTGCAGGGCGTGACCTACGAGCAGTACTTC. Amino acids: CASSLQGVTYEQYF.

The chain links TRBV14 to TRBJ1-3; unclear D gene. V was shortened by 0 bases and J by 8 bases, with 8 bases between the two germline ends. This CDR3 is built from 13 residues. Per the germline V gene, CDR1 is SGHDN and CDR2 is FVKESK. The CDR3 spells CASSQEWRYTIYF. The DNA for the CDR3 is TGTGCCAGCAGCCAAGAATGGAGGTACACCATATATTTT. The variable domain in full, completed from reference TRBV14 and TRBJ1-3, reads EAGVTQFPSHSVIEKGQTVTLRCDPISGHDNLYWYRRVMGKEIKFLLHFVKESKQDESGMPNNRFLAERTGGTYSTLKVQPAELEDSGVYFCASSQEWRYTIYFGEGSWLTVV.

The genes are TRBV7-9 and TRBJ2-2, with D possibly matching TRBD2 (6 bases). The CDR3 extends over 14 amino acids. Germline CDR1 and CDR2: SEHNR and FQNEAQ (reference sequence). Trimming took 2 bases from V and 4 from J, leaving 8 bases between them. The CDR3 sequence: CASSLWGLTGELFF. CDR3 DNA sequence: TGTGCCAGCAGCTTATGGGGACTCACCGGGGAGCTGTTTTTT.

The V call is TRBV5-1, the J call TRBJ1-5; 9 nucleotides agree with TRBD1. From germline, CDR1 is SGHRS and CDR2 YFSETQ. V gave up 0 bases and J gave up 4 bases; unmatched junction bases: 2. There are 15 residues in the CDR3. The CDR3 sequence is CASSLETGGNQPQHF. CDR3 sequence (DNA): TGCGCCAGCAGCTTGGAGACAGGGGGGAATCAGCCCCAGCATTTT. Full variable domain (outside the CDR3, taken from reference TRBV5-1 and TRBJ1-5): KAGVTQTPRYLIKTRGQQVTLSCSPISGHRSVSWYQQTPGQGLQFLFEYFSETQRNKGNFPGRFSGRQFSNSRSEMNVSTLELGDSALYLCASSLETGGNQPQHFGDGTRLSIL.

This clone was detected once. The chain couples TRBV28 to TRBJ2-2; D might be TRBD2 (7 bases). The V end was cut by 10 bases, the J end by 3 bases, with 18 bases between. The CDR3 spans 15 residues. CDR1 is MDHEN, CDR2 SYDVKM, per germline. This CDR3 reads CATPGRGPDTGELFF. The CDR3 DNA reads as TGTGCCACCCCGGGGCGGGGGCCCGACACCGGGGAGCTGTTTTTT.

The rearrangement joins TRBV11-2 to TRBJ1-1, with D unclear. Per germline, CDR1 SGHAT and CDR2 FQNNGV. V was clipped by 5 bases and J by 4 bases, with 5 bases between them. This CDR3 spans 11 amino acids. CDR3 nucleotide sequence: TGTGCCAGCAGCCCCGTCACTGAAGCTTTCTTT. It codes for CASSPVTEAFF.

This sequence joins TRBV6-5 and TRBJ1-2, with D possibly being TRBD1 (6 bases). V was pared by 4 bases and J by 7 bases, with 19 bases between. Germline loops: CDR1 MNHEY, CDR2 SVGAGI. The CDR3 is 15 residues long. The CDR3 sequence is CASSSANRAWVGYTF. DNA for the CDR3: TGTGCCAGCAGTTCAGCCAACAGGGCATGGGTTGGCTACACCTTC.

The J gene is TRBJ2-1, the V gene TRBV5-6; D may be TRBD2 (5 bases). From germline, CDR1 is SGHDT and CDR2 YYEEEE. The CDR3 is made up of 19 amino acids. Trimming took 4 bases from V and 0 from J, leaving 23 bases between them. The CDR3 here is CASSQPTLVARSSYNEQFF. The CDR3 DNA is TGTGCCAGCAGCCAACCCACACTAGTGGCGAGAAGCTCCTACAATGAGCAGTTCTTC.

The rearrangement uses TRBV18 and TRBJ1-2; D possibly corresponds to TRBD1 (5 bases). CDR3 size: 18 residues. CDR1 KGHSH and CDR2 LQKENI come from the germline V gene. Trimming stripped 2 bases from V and 8 bases from J, with 27 bases between. CDR3 protein: CASSPKGRKDTNHGGYTF. The CDR3 DNA follows: TGTGCCAGCTCACCAAAGGGCCGTAAGGACACAAATCACGGGGGCTACACCTTC.

CDR3 loop: CASSTTTSGADTQYF. CDR3 in DNA: TGTGCCAGCAGCACAACGACTAGCGGGGCAGATACGCAGTATTTT. The chain is built from TRBV7-9 and TRBJ2-3, with TRBD2 matching over 11 bases. From germline, CDR1 is SEHNR and CDR2 FQNEAQ (reference sequence). This CDR3 is built from 15 residues. J was trimmed by 4 bases and V by 5 bases; bases with no gene match: 5.